The 21 T cell receptor beta chains below come from one sample, sequenced in a study of beta chain features in type 1 diabetes. What was sequenced were expressed TCRB transcripts, since all of the isolated RNA had been reverse transcribed. Assay: immunoSEQ multiplex PCR; the TCRdb copy retains only in-frame clones and omits some. Of a few hundred thousand clones listed, about 15% are singletons. The sample consisted of naive CD4+ T cells from blood. These receptors were obtained from a man aged 25 to 40 in good health.

This clone has at least ten counts. The J gene is TRBJ2-4, the V gene TRBV29-1; 9 bases match TRBD2. V dropped 4 bases and J dropped 9; count of bases not matched to a gene: 10. The CDR3 runs to 14 residues. Germline V gene sequence: CDR1 SQVTM, CDR2 ANQGSEA. CDR3 loop: CSVAPAGGVGIQYF. CDR3 DNA sequence: TGCAGCGTTGCCCCCGCGGGAGGGGTGGGCATTCAGTACTTC.

A few counts support this clone. The chain links TRBV6-5 to TRBJ1-4; 8 bases match TRBD1. CDR3 length: 14 residues. CDR1 MNHEY and CDR2 SVGAGI come from the germline V gene. V lost 6 bases, J lost 7 bases, and 7 bases stayed unmatched. The CDR3 DNA sequence: TGTGCCAGCAGGCTATTACAGGGGGGTGAAAAACTGTTTTTT. It translates to CASRLLQGGEKLFF.

The CDR3: CASRYDSQGSGANVLTF. The CDR3 nucleotides read TGTGCCAGCAGATATGATTCACAGGGATCTGGGGCCAACGTCCTGACTTTC. The chain links TRBV11-2 to TRBJ2-6; a weak D match, TRBD1 (6 bases). V was pared by 6 bases and J by 1 base, with 16 bases between. The length of the CDR3 is 17 residues. Per the germline V gene, CDR1 is SGHAT and CDR2 is FQNNGV.

The rearrangement uses TRBV11-3 and TRBJ2-1; D not certain. Looked up from germline, CDR1 is SGHNT and CDR2 is YENEEA. CDR3 length: 16 residues. V was cut by 0 bases and J by 0 bases, with 9 bases left in between. The chain's CDR3 is CASSLDLTRSYNEQFF. The CDR3 DNA is TGTGCCAGCAGCTTAGATCTCACCCGCTCCTACAATGAGCAGTTCTTC. The complete variable domain, with remaining parts taken from reference TRBV11-3 and TRBJ2-1, reads EAGVVQSPRYKIIEKKQPVAFWCNPISGHNTLYWYLQNLGQGPELLIRYENEEAVDDSQLPKDRFSAERLKGVDSTLKIQPAELGDSAVYLCASSLDLTRSYNEQFFGPGTRLTVL.

This clone came up a few times. This chain connects TRBV20-1 to TRBJ2-3; no definite D call. This CDR3 comprises 11 residues. V lost 6 bases to trimming and J lost 4 bases, with 8 bases between them. CDR1 and CDR2 (germline): DFQATT, SNEGSKA (reference sequence). The CDR3 protein is CSAPLADTQYF. The DNA for the CDR3 is TGCAGTGCGCCTCTGGCAGATACGCAGTATTTT.

The rearrangement uses TRBV7-6 and TRBJ1-1; D is uncertain. This CDR3 has 12 amino acids. The V and J ends lost 3 bases and 10 bases respectively, with 12 bases between them. Germline lookup yields CDR1 SGHVS and CDR2 FNYEAQ. The CDR3 loop reads CASSFSNARAFF. The CDR3 bases are TGTGCCAGCAGCTTCTCTAACGCTCGAGCTTTCTTT.

The chain uses TRBV5-4 and TRBJ2-3; 9 positions match TRBD1. Germline values: CDR1 SGHNT, CDR2 YYREEE (reference sequence). The V gene end was trimmed by 3 bases and the J gene end by 4 bases; junction bases not matched to a gene: 6. The CDR3 contains 15 residues. The CDR3 region is CASSWGTGWADTQYF. DNA of the CDR3: TGTGCCAGCAGCTGGGGGACAGGGTGGGCAGATACGCAGTATTTT.

The CDR3 coding sequence is TGTGCCAGCAGCTTAGAAGGGAGAAGCACAGATACGCAGTATTTT. Amino acid sequence: CASSLEGRSTDTQYF. The rearrangement uses TRBV7-2 and TRBJ2-3, with D perhaps matching TRBD2 (5 bases). CDR3 length equals 15 residues. Germline lookup yields CDR1 SGHTA and CDR2 FQGNSA. Trimming pared 1 base from V and 0 bases from J, leaving 8 bases between.

V usage is TRBV5-1 and J usage is TRBJ2-5, with D possibly TRBD2 on 6 matching bases. The CDR3 spans 15 residues. CDR1 and CDR2 from the germline V gene are SGHRS and YFSETQ. V was shortened by 3 bases and J by 5 bases, with 17 bases between the two germline ends. CDR3 in DNA: TGCGCCAGCAGCTCGCCGAGCGGGCCTGGGGAGACCCAGTACTTC. Translated, it gives CASSSPSGPGETQYF.

This sequence joins TRBV15 and TRBJ2-3; a weak D match, TRBD2 (6 bases). V lost 5 bases and J 10 bases, leaving 19 bases between the germline ends. This CDR3 comprises 14 residues. From germline, CDR1 is LNHNV and CDR2 YYDKDF (reference sequence). The CDR3 loop is CATSPLKGRLAQYF. CDR3 DNA: TGTGCCACCAGCCCCTTGAAGGGCCGACTAGCGCAGTATTTT. The whole variable domain, filled in from reference TRBV15 and TRBJ2-3, reads DAMVIQNPRYQVTQFGKPVTLSCSQTLNHNVMYWYQQKSSQAPKLLFHYYDKDFNNEADTPDNFQSRRPNTSFCFLDIRSPGLGDTAMYLCATSPLKGRLAQYFGPGTRLTVL.

In this sample, this clone turned up a few times. This sample also contains other DNA sequences that code for the same CDR3. The rearrangement joins TRBV5-1 to TRBJ2-1; D is ambiguous. The CDR3 sequence is 11 residues long. Per the germline V gene, CDR1 is SGHRS and CDR2 is YFSETQ. V lost 1 base and J 7 bases, leaving 3 bases between the germline ends. In nucleotides, the CDR3 is TGCGCCAGCAGCTTGAAGAATGAGCAGTTCTTC. The encoded protein is CASSLKNEQFF.

The chain has TRBV25-1 and TRBJ1-6; the D gene is possibly TRBD1 (5 bases). The CDR3 has 13 amino acids. Trimming took off 1 base at V and 9 bases at J, with 7 bases between the two ends. Germline assignment: CDR1 MGHDK and CDR2 SYGVNS. CDR3 sequence: CASSESGPSPLHF. CDR3 DNA: TGTGCCAGCAGTGAATCAGGGCCTTCACCCCTCCACTTT.

This rearrangement joins TRBV2 to TRBJ2-1; D ambiguous. The CDR3 length is 12 residues. The germline V gene encodes CDR1 SNHLY and CDR2 FYNNEI. Trimming cost V 4 bases and J 13 bases, with 14 bases left between them. CDR3 protein: CASSAWSSSQFF. DNA of the CDR3: TGTGCCAGCAGTGCATGGTCGAGTTCCCAGTTCTTC.

This chain links TRBV6-1 with TRBJ1-5, with D uncertain. Trimming cost V 0 bases and J 5 bases, with 11 bases left between them. Germline lookup yields CDR1 MNHNS and CDR2 SASEGT. The CDR3 spans 15 residues. The CDR3 DNA is TGTGCCAGCAGTGAAGCAGGGAGGGAGGATCAGCCCCAGCATTTT. Translating gives CASSEAGREDQPQHF.

This clone was detected only a few times. This chain links TRBV7-2 with TRBJ2-7, with D possibly TRBD2 on 5 matching bases. V was cut by 5 bases and J by 4 bases, with 18 bases left in between. The CDR3 spans 15 residues. CDR1 and CDR2 from the germline V gene are SGHTA and FQGNSA. The CDR3 bases are TGTGCCAGCAGCCCCGCGCGAAAGCGGTCATACGAGCAGTACTTC. It codes for CASSPARKRSYEQYF.

The J gene is TRBJ1-2, the V gene TRBV30; D is unresolved. V gave up 7 bases and J gave up 4 bases, with 16 bases separating them. CDR3 length equals 13 residues. Germline assignment: CDR1 GTSNPN and CDR2 SVGIG (reference sequence). The CDR3 coding sequence is TGTGCCTTGAAAGCCGGGATCGGCTATGGCTACACCTTC. Its translation: CALKAGIGYGYTF.

The rearrangement links TRBV27 to TRBJ2-7; D gene ambiguous. Germline V lookup: CDR1 MNHEY, CDR2 SMNVEV (reference sequence). V was pared by 5 bases and J by 2 bases, with 13 bases between. CDR3 length: 14 amino acids. CDR3 in DNA: TGTGCCAGCAGTCCCCTGGGGATTCCCTACGAGCAGTACGTC. Translating gives CASSPLGIPYEQYV.

Concerning this clone: This specimen includes other DNA sequences encoding the same CDR3. The rearrangement joins TRBV14 to TRBJ2-1; 13 bases match TRBD2. Germline lookup yields CDR1 SGHDN and CDR2 FVKESK. The CDR3 consists of 15 residues. The V segment lost 5 bases and the J segment 6 bases; nucleotides outside the gene matches: 4. The CDR3 nucleotides are TGTGCCAGCAGCACTGGACTAGCGGGAGCCAATGAGCAGTTCTTC. Encoded protein: CASSTGLAGANEQFF.

This rearrangement joins TRBV7-2 to TRBJ2-7; a possible D gene is TRBD1 (6 bases). Per germline, CDR1 SGHTA and CDR2 FQGNSA. There are 17 residues in the CDR3. Trimming took 5 bases from V and 1 from J, leaving 21 bases between them. CDR3 sequence (DNA): TGTGCCAGCAGCCGAGCGGCAGCCCAGGGGTATTCCTACGAGCAGTACGTC. Translation gives CASSRAAAQGYSYEQYV.

This clone was seen more than once but under ten times. This chain joins TRBV4-3 and TRBJ2-1; 8 bases are shared with TRBD2. Trimming took 0 bases from V and 3 from J; bases not matched to a gene: 1. This CDR3 has 15 residues. Germline CDR1 and CDR2: LGHNA and YSLEER. In DNA, the CDR3 is TGCGCCAGCAGCCAAGAAACTAGCGGCTACAATGAGCAGTTCTTC. Amino acid sequence: CASSQETSGYNEQFF.

The chain couples TRBV4-3 to TRBJ1-2, with a possible D match to TRBD1 (6 bases). Germline assignment: CDR1 LGHNA and CDR2 YSLEER. V lost 0 bases and J 4 bases, leaving 18 bases between the germline ends. This CDR3 spans 17 amino acids. The CDR3 spells CASSQEPPYRAAYGYTF. The DNA of the CDR3 is TGCGCCAGCAGCCAAGAGCCTCCCTACAGGGCCGCCTATGGCTACACCTTC.